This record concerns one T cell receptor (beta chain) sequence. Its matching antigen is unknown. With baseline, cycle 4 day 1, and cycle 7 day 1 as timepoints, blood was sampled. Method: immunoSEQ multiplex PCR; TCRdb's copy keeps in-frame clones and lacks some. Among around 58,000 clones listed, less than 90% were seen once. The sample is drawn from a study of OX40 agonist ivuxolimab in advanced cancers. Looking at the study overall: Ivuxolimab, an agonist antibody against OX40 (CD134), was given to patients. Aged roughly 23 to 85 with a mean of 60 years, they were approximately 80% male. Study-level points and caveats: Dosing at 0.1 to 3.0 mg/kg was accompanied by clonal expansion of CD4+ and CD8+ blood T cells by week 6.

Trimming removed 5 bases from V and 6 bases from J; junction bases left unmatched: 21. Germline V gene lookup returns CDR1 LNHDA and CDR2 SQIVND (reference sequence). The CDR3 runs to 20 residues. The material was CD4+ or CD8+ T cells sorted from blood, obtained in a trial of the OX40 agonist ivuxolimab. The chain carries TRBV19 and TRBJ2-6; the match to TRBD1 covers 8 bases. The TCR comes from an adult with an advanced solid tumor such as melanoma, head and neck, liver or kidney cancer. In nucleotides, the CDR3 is TGTGCCAGTAGTGGTTTCTCTCAGGGGGCGCTTAAACCCCCGGCCAACGTCCTGACTTTC. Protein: CASSGFSQGALKPPANVLTF. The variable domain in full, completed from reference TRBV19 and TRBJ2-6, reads DGGITQSPKYLFRKEGQNVTLSCEQNLNHDAMYWYRQDPGQGLRLIYYSQIVNDFQKGDIAEGYSVSREKKESFPLTVTSAQKNPTAFYLCASSGFSQGALKPPANVLTFGAGSRLTVL.